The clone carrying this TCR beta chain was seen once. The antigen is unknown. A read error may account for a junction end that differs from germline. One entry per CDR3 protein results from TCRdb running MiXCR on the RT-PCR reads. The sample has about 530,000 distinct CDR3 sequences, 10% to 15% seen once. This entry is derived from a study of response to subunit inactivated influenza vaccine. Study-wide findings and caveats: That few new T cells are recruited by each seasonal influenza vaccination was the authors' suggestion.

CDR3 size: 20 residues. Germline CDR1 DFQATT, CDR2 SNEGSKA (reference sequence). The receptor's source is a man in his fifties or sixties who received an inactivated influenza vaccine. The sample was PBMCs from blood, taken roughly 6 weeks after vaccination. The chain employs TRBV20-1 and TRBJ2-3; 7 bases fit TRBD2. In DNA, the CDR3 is TGCTGTGCTAGAGATCGTTGGTTGGCTAGCGGAACCATGAGCACAGATACGCAGTATTTT. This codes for CCARDRWLASGTMSTDTQYF.